The following is a TCR delta chain sequence with its context. What it binds is not known. Trimming removed 1 base from V and 10 bases from J; junction bases left unmatched: 20. Germline values: CDR1 TSWWSYY, CDR2 QGS. The CDR3 has 19 residues. Sequences come from RNA converted to cDNA by reverse transcription. The CDR3 regions were amplified by multiplex PCR from V-gene primers to a constant-region primer. TCRdb used CATT to re-call clones from the multiplex PCR reads. Of around 76,000 delta-chain clones detected, more than 30% appear once; the ten largest clones hold around 0.3%. This sample was taken from a study of Vδ1+ human thymocytes. Study-level findings and limits: Highly polyclonal TRG and TRD repertoires with Gaussian CDR3 length distributions appeared in thymus.

Material for sequencing was Vdelta1+ gamma-delta thymocytes from the thymus. The subset is: FACS-sorted CD3+ TCRalphabeta- TCRVdelta1+ TCRVdelta2- thymocytes. The clonotype comes from a boy under two years old who had congenital heart surgery. The chain recombines TRDV1 with TRDJ1; 11 nucleotides match TRDD3. The CDR3 protein is CALGEPLTWGIREPGGLIF. CDR3 coding DNA: TGTGCTCTTGGGGAACCTCTTACGTGGGGGATACGAGAGCCCGGGGGACTCATCTTT.